This TCR beta chain was recorded in a study of T cell responses to AZD1222 COVID-19 vaccine. A few counts support this clone. Its matching antigen is unknown. Profiled with immunoSEQ multiplex PCR; TCRdb holds only in-frame clones, not every one. The data show about 190,000 clones, roughly 90% seen once. This CDR3 is built from 18 residues. J lost 7 bases, V lost 3 bases, and 13 bases had no gene match. The germline CDR1 and CDR2 sequences are ENHRY and SYGVKD. Study-wide results and caveats: The donors showed a predominance of white British ancestry and of females, with possible underestimation of clonal diversity. Close to half of all spike-specific TCRs reportedly target regions of the variants that are unmutated. Spike-specific TCR breadth and depth grew following two AZD1222 doses. With dominance at 160-218 and 743-854, vaccine-associated CD4 TCRs spanned spike.

The rearrangement links TRBV10-3 to TRBJ2-1, with TRBD2 identical over 12 bases. The sequence was collected from an adult in good health. The source material was peripheral blood, sampled on day 0 of AZD1222 vaccination. CDR3 sequence: CAISDLFGETSGRNEQFF. For the CDR3, the DNA is TGTGCCATCAGTGATCTCTTTGGTGAGACTAGCGGGAGAAATGAGCAGTTCTTC.